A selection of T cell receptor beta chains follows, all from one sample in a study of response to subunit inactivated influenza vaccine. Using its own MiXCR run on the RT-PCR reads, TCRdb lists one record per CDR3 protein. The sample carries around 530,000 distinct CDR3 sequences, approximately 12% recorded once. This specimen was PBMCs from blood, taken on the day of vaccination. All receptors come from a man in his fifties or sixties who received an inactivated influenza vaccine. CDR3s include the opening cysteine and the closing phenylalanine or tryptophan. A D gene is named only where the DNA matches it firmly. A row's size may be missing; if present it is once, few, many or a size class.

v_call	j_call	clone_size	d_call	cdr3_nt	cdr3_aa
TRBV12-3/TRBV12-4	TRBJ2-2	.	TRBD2	TGTGCCAGCAGCACAAGCGGGAACACCGGGGAGCTGTATTTT	CASSTSGNTGELYF
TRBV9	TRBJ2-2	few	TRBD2	TGTGCCAGCAGCCCTCCTTGGACTAGCGGTCTGACCGGGGAGCTGTTTTTT	CASSPPWTSGLTGELFF
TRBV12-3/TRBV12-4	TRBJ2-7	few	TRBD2	TGTGCCAGCAGTTTAGGCGGGGAGGGCTACGAGCAGTACTTC	CASSLGGEGYEQYF
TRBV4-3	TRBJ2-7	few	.	TGCGCCAGCAGCCATGTGGGACGGACCTACGAGCAGTACTTC	CASSHVGRTYEQYF
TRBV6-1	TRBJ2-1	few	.	TGTGCCAGCAAAGCGGTCCGAAGCTCCTACAATGAGCAGTTCTTC	CASKAVRSSYNEQFF
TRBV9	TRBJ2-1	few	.	TGTGCCAGCAGCGTAGCAGGGAATAATGAGCAGTTCTTC	CASSVAGNNEQFF
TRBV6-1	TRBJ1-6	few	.	TGTGCCAGCAGTCCACCTCCCACCTATAATTCACCCCTCCACTTT	CASSPPPTYNSPLHF
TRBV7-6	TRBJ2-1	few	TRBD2	TGTGCCAGCAGATCGAGCGGGGGGTACAATGAGCAGTTCTTC	CASRSSGGYNEQFF
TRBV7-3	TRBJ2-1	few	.	TGTGCCAGCGGCTTGGGGGGCTGGTCCTACAATGAGCAGTTCTTC	CASGLGGWSYNEQFF
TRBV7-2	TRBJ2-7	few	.	TGTGCCAGCAGCCCGGATGGGTTCGGCTCCTACGAGCAGTACTTC	CASSPDGFGSYEQYF
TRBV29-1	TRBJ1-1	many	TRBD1	TGCAGCGTGGTGGACAGGCTGAACACTGAAGCTTTCTTT	CSVVDRLNTEAFF
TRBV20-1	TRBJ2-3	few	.	TGCAGTGCTCAGGGAGGAGCCTACTTCACAGATACGCAGTATTTT	CSAQGGAYFTDTQYF